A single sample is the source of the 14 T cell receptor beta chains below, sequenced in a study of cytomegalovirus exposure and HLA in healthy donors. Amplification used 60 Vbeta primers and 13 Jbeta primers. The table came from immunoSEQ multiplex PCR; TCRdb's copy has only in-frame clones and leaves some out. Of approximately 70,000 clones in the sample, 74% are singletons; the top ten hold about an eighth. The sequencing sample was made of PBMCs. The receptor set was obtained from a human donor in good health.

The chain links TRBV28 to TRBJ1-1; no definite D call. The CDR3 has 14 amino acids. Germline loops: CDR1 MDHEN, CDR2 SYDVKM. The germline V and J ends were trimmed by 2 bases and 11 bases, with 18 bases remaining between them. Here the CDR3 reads CASSLPPPDLKAFF. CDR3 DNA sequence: TGTGCCAGCAGTTTACCCCCCCCTGACTTAAAGGCTTTCTTT.

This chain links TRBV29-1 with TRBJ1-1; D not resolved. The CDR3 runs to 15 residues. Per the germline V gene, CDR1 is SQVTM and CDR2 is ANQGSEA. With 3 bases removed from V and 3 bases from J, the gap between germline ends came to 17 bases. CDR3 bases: TGCAGCGTTGATTGGCAGACAAAAGGCGACACTGAAGCTTTCTTT. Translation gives CSVDWQTKGDTEAFF.

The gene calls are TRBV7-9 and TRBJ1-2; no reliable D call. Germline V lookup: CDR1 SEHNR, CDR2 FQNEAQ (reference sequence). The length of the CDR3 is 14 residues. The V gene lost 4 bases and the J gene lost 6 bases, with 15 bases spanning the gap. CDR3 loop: CASSSPGVEDGYTF. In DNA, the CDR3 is TGTGCCAGCAGCTCCCCCGGGGTCGAGGATGGCTACACCTTC.

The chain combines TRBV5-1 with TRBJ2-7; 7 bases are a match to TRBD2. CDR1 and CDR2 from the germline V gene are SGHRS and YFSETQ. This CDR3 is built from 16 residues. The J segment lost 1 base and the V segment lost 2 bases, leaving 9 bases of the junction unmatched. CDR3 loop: CASSLTGTGGSYEQYF. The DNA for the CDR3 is TGCGCCAGCAGCTTAACCGGGACGGGGGGTTCCTACGAGCAGTACTTC.

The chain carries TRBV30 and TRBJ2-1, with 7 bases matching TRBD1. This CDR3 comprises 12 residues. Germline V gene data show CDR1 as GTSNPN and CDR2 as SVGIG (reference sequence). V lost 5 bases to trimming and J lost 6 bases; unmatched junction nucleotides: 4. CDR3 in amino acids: CAWGDRGNEQFF. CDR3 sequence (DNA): TGTGCCTGGGGGGACAGAGGCAATGAGCAGTTCTTC. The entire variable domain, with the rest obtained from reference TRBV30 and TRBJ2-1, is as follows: SQTIHQWPATLVQPVGSPLSLECTVEGTSNPNLYWYRQAAGRGLQLLFYSVGIGQISSEVPQNLSASRPQDRQFILSSKKLLLSDSGFYLCAWGDRGNEQFFGPGTRLTVL.

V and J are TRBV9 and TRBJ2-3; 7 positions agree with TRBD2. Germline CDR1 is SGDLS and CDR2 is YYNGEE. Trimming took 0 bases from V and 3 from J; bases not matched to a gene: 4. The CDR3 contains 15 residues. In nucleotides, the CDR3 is TGTGCCAGCAGCGTAGCGGGAGGAAGGACAGATACGCAGTATTTT. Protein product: CASSVAGGRTDTQYF. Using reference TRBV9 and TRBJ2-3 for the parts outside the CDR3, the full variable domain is DSGVTQTPKHLITATGQRVTLRCSPRSGDLSVYWYQQSLDQGLQFLIQYYNGEERAKGNILERFSAQQFPDLHSELNLSSLELGDSALYFCASSVAGGRTDTQYFGPGTRLTVL.

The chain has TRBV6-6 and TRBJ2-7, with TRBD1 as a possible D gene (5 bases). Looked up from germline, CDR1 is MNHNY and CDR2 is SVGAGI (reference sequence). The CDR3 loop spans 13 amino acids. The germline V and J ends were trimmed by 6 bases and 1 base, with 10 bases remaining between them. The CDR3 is CASRGLSSYEQYF. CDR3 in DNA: TGTGCCAGCAGGGGGCTTTCGTCCTACGAGCAGTACTTC.

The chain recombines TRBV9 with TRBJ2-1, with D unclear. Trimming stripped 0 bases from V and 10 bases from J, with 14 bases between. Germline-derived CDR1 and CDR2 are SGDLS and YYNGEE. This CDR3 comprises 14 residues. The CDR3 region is CASSVAYGSGEQFF. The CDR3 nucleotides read TGTGCCAGCAGCGTAGCTTATGGATCCGGGGAGCAGTTCTTC.

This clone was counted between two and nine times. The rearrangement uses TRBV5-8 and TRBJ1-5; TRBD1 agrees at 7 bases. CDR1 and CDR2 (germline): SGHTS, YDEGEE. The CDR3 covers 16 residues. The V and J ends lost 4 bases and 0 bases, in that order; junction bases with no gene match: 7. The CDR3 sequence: CASSGGQLYSNQPQHF. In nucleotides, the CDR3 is TGTGCCAGCAGCGGGGGACAGCTTTATAGCAATCAGCCCCAGCATTTT.

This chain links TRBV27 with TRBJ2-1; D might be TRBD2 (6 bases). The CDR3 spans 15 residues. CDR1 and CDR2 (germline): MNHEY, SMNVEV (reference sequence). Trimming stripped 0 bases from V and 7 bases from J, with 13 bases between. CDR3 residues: CASSLSGARGNEQFF. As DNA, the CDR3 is TGTGCCAGCAGTTTATCCGGGGCCCGGGGGAATGAGCAGTTCTTC.

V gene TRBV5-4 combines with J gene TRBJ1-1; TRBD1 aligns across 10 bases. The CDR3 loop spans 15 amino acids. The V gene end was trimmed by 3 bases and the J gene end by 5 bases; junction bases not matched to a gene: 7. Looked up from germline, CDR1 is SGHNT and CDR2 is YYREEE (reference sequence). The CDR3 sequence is CASSSMDRGRTEAFF. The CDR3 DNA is TGTGCCAGCAGCTCGATGGACAGGGGGAGGACTGAAGCTTTCTTT.

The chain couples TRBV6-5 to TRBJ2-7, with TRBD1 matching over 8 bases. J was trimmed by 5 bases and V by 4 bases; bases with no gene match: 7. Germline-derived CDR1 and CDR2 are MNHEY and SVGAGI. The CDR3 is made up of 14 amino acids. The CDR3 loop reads CASSFTGQVDEQYF. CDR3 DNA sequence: TGTGCCAGCAGTTTTACGGGACAGGTTGACGAGCAGTACTTC.

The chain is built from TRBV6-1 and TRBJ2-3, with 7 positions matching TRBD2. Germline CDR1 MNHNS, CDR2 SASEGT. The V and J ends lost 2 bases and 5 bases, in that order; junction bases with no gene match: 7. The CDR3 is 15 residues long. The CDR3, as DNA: TGTGCCAGCAGTGAAAGAGCGGGATGGGAAGATACGCAGTATTTT. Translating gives CASSERAGWEDTQYF.

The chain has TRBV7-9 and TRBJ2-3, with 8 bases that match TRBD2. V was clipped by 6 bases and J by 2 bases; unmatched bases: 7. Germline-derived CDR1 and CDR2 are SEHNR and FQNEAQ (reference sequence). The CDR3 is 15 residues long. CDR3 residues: CASSSGGGDTDTQYF. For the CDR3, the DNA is TGTGCCAGCAGTTCGGGAGGGGGGGACACAGATACGCAGTATTTT.